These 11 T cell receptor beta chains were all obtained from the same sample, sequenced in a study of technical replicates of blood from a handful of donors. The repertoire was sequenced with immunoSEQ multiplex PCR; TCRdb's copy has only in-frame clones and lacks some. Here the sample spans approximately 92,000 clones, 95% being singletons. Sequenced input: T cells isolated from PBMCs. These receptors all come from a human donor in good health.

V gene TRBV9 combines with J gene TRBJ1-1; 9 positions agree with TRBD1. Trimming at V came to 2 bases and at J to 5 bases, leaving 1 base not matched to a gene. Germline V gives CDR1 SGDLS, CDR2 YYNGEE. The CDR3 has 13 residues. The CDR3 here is CASSVDRGTEAFF. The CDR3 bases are TGTGCCAGCAGCGTGGACAGGGGAACTGAAGCTTTCTTT. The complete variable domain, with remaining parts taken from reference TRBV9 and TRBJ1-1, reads DSGVTQTPKHLITATGQRVTLRCSPRSGDLSVYWYQQSLDQGLQFLIQYYNGEERAKGNILERFSAQQFPDLHSELNLSSLELGDSALYFCASSVDRGTEAFFGQGTRLTVV.

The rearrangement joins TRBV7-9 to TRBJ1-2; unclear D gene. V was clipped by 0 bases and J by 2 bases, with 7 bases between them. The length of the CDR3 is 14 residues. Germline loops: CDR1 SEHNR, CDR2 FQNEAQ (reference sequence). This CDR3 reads CASSLAQLNYGYTF. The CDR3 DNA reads TGTGCCAGCAGCTTAGCACAACTAAACTATGGCTACACCTTC.

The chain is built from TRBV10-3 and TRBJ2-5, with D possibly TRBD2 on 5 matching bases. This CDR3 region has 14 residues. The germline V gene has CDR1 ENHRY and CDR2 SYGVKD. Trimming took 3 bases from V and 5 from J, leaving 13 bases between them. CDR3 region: CAISDWGSGETQYF. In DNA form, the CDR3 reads TGTGCCATCAGTGATTGGGGATCGGGGGAGACCCAGTACTTC.

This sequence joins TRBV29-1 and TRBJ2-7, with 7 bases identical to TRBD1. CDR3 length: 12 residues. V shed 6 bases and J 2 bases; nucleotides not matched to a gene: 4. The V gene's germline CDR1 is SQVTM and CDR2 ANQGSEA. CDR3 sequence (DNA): TGCAGCGTACGGGACAGAACCTACGAGCAGTACTTC. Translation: CSVRDRTYEQYF.

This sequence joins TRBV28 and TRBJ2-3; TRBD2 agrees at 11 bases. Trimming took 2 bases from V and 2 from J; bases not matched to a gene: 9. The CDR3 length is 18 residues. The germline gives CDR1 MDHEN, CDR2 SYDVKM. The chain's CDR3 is CASSLILKLAGDTDTQYF. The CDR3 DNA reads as TGTGCCAGCAGTTTAATTTTGAAACTAGCGGGGGACACAGATACGCAGTATTTT. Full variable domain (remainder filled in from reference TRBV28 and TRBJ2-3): DVKVTQSSRYLVKRTGEKVFLECVQDMDHENMFWYRQDPGLGLRLIYFSYDVKMKEKGDIPEGYSVSREKKERFSLILESASTNQTSMYLCASSLILKLAGDTDTQYFGPGTRLTVL.

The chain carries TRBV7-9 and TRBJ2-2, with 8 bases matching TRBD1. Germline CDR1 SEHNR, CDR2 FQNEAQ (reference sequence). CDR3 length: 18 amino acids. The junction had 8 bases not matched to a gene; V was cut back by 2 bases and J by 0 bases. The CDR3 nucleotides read TGTGCCAGCAGCTTAATGGTGACAGGGGTCCCGAACACCGGGGAGCTGTTTTTT. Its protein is CASSLMVTGVPNTGELFF.

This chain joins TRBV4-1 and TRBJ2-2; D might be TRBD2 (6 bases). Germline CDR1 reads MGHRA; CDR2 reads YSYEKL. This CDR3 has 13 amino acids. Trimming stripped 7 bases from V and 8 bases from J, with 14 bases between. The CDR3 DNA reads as TGCGCCAGCATGGATCTCGGGAGAGGGGAGCTGTTTTTT. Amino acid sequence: CASMDLGRGELFF.

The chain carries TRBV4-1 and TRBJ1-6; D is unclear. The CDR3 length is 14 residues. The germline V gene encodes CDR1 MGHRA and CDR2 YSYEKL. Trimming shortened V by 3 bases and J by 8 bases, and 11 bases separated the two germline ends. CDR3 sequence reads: CASSHQVADSPLHF. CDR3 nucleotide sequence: TGCGCCAGCAGCCACCAAGTGGCTGATTCACCCCTCCACTTT.

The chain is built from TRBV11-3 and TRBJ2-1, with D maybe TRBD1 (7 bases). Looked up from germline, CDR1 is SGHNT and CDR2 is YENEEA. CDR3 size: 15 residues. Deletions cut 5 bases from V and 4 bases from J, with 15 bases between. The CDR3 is CASSPGRDRYNEQFF. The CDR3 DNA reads TGTGCCAGCAGCCCAGGGCGGGACAGATACAATGAGCAGTTCTTC. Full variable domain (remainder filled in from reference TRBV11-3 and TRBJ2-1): EAGVVQSPRYKIIEKKQPVAFWCNPISGHNTLYWYLQNLGQGPELLIRYENEEAVDDSQLPKDRFSAERLKGVDSTLKIQPAELGDSAVYLCASSPGRDRYNEQFFGPGTRLTVL.

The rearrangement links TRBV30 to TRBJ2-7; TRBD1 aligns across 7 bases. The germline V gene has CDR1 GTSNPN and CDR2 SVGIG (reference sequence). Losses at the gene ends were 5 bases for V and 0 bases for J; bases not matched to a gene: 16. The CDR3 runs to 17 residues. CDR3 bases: TGTGCCTGGGCGCACACCGGGACAGACGATGCCTCCTACGAGCAGTACTTC. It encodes CAWAHTGTDDASYEQYF.

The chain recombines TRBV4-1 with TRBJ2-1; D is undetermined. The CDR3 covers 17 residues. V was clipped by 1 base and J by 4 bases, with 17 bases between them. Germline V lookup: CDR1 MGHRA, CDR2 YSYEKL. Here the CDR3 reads CASSQGRSVSGYNEQFF. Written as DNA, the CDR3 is TGCGCCAGCAGCCAAGGCCGGTCCGTTAGTGGTTACAATGAGCAGTTCTTC.